Included here is one T cell receptor beta chain sequence, with context. Its specificity is not known. Sequencing was performed with immunoSEQ multiplex PCR; in TCRdb, only in-frame clones are kept and a portion is missing. This table has under 25,000 clones, around two thirds appearing once. The entry originates in a study of OX40 agonist ivuxolimab in advanced cancers. Trimming took off 5 bases at V and 8 bases at J, with 15 bases between the two ends. The CDR3 length is 13 residues. Germline V CDR1 and CDR2: SGHTA, FQGTGA. Findings of the study overall: Among the nonresponders, some also had low normalized T-cell clonal expansion.

This TCR derives from an adult with an advanced solid tumor such as melanoma, head and neck, liver or kidney cancer. J is TRBJ1-2 and V is TRBV7-3; possible D gene TRBD1, 5 bases. Sequenced here: CD4+ or CD8+ T cells sorted from blood, sampled in a trial of the OX40 agonist ivuxolimab. The CDR3 reads CASSQAGGGGYTF. For the CDR3, the DNA is TGTGCCAGCAGCCAGGCTGGGGGAGGGGGCTACACCTTC.